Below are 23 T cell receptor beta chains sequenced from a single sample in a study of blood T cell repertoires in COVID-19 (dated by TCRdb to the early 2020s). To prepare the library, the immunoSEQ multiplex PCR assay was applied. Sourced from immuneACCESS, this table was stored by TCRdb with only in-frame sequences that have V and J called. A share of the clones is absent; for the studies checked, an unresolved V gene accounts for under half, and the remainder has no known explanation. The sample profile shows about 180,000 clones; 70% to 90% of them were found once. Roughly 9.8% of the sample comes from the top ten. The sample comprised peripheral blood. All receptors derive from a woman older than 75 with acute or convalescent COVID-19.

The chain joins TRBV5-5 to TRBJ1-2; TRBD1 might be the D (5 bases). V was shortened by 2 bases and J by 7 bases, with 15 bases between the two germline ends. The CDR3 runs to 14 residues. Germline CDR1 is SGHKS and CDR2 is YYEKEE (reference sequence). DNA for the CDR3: TGTGCCAGCAGCTTAACTAAAGGGGCGTTTGGCTACACCTTC. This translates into CASSLTKGAFGYTF.

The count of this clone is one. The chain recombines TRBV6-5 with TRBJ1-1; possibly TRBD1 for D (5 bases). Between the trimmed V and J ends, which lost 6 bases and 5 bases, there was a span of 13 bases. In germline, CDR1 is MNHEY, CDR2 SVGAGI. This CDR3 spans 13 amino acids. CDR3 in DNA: TGTGCCAGCAGCTCCGGAACAGGAACTGAAGCTTTCTTT. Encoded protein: CASSSGTGTEAFF.

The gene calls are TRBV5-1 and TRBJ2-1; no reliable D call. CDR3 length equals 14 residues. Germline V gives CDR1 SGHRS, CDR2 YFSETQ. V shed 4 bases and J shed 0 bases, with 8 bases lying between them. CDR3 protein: CASSGGSSYNEQFF. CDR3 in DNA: TGCGCCAGCAGCGGTGGTAGCTCCTACAATGAGCAGTTCTTC. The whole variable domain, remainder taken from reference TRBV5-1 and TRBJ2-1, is KAGVTQTPRYLIKTRGQQVTLSCSPISGHRSVSWYQQTPGQGLQFLFEYFSETQRNKGNFPGRFSGRQFSNSRSEMNVSTLELGDSALYLCASSGGSSYNEQFFGPGTRLTVL.

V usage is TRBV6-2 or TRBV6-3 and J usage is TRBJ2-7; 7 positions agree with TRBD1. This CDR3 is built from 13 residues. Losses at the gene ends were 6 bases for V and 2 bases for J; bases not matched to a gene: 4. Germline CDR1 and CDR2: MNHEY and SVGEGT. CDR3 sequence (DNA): TGTGCCAGCAGCAGACAGGGTACCTACGAGCAGTACTTC. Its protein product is CASSRQGTYEQYF.

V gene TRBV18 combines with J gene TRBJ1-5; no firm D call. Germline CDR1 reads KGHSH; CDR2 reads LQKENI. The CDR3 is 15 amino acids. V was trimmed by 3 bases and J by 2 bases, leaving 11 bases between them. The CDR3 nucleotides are TGTGCCAGCTCACCTGGGCGGGGAGGCAATCAGCCCCAGCATTTT. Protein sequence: CASSPGRGGNQPQHF.

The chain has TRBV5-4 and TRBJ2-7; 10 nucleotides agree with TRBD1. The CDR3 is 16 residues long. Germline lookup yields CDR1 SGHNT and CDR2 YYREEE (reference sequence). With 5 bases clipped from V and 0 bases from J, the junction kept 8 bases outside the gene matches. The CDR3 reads CASSRGTGAISYEQYF. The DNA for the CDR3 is TGTGCCAGCAGTCGCGGGACAGGGGCAATCTCCTACGAGCAGTACTTC.

CDR3 loop: CASSGGGTGFYEQYF. For the CDR3, the DNA is TGCGCCAGCAGCGGGGGCGGGACAGGGTTCTACGAGCAGTACTTC. The chain recombines TRBV5-1 with TRBJ2-7; 9 bases are shared with TRBD1. From germline, CDR1 is SGHRS and CDR2 YFSETQ. The CDR3 has 15 amino acids. Trimming at V came to 4 bases and at J to 3 bases, leaving 8 bases not matched to a gene.

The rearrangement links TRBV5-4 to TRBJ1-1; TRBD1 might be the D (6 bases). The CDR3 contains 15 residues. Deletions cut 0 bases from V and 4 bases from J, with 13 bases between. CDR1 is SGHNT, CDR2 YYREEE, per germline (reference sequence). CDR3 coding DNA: TGTGCCAGCAGCTTGGCGGGGGGCGGGGGCACTGAAGCTTTCTTT. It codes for CASSLAGGGGTEAFF.

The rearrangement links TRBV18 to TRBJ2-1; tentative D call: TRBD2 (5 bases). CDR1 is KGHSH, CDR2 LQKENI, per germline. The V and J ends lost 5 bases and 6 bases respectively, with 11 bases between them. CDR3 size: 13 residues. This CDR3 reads CASSTSGANEQFF. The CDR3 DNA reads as TGTGCCAGCTCAACAAGCGGAGCCAATGAGCAGTTCTTC. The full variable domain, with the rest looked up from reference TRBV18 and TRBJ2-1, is NAGVMQNPRHLVRRRGQEARLRCSPMKGHSHVYWYRQLPEEGLKFMVYLQKENIIDESGMPKERFSAEFPKEGPSILRIQQVVRGDSAAYFCASSTSGANEQFFGPGTRLTVL.

The CDR3 DNA reads as TGTGCCAGCAGTGGACGACAGGGCGACCGAACTAGTAGGGGCTACACCTTC. It codes for CASSGRQGDRTSRGYTF. The chain uses TRBV6-1 and TRBJ1-2; 7 bases line up with TRBD1. The CDR3 has 17 amino acids. Trimming cost V 4 bases and J 8 bases; bases outside gene matches: 19. Looked up from germline, CDR1 is MNHNS and CDR2 is SASEGT.

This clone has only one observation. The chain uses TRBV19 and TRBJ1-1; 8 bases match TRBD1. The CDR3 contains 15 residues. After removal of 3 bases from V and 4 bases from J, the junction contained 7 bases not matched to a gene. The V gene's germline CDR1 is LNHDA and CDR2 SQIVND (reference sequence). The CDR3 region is CASSMGTGRPTEAFF. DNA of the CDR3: TGTGCCAGTAGTATGGGGACAGGCCGTCCCACTGAAGCTTTCTTT.

CDR3 region: CASSGGTGNRARTEAFF. CDR3 nucleotide sequence: TGCGCCAGCAGCGGGGGGACAGGGAATAGGGCGAGGACTGAAGCTTTCTTT. The rearrangement links TRBV5-1 to TRBJ1-1, with 9 bases matching TRBD1. Germline V gene lookup returns CDR1 SGHRS and CDR2 YFSETQ. After removal of 4 bases from V and 5 bases from J, the junction contained 15 bases not matched to a gene. The CDR3 is made up of 17 amino acids.

CDR3 region: CASSQGPSGGTILAKNIQYF. DNA of the CDR3: TGCGCCAGCAGCCAAGGGCCTAGCGGGGGCACTATTCTAGCCAAAAACATTCAGTACTTC. V and J are TRBV4-1 and TRBJ2-4; TRBD2 agrees at 10 bases. The CDR3 runs 20 residues. With 1 base clipped from V and 0 bases from J, the junction kept 12 bases outside the gene matches. In germline, CDR1 is MGHRA, CDR2 YSYEKL.

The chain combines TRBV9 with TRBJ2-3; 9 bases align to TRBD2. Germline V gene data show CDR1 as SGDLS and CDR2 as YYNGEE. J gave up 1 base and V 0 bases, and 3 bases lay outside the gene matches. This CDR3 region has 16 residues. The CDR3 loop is CASSVGSGSRTDTQYF. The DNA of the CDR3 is TGTGCCAGCAGCGTAGGTAGCGGGAGCCGCACAGATACGCAGTATTTT.

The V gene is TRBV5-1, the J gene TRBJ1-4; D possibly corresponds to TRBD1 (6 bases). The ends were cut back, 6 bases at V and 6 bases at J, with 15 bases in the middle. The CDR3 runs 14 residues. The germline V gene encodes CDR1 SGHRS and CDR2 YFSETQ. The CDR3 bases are TGCGCCAGCACGGGGCAGGGGAGTGATGAAAAACTGTTTTTT. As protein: CASTGQGSDEKLFF.

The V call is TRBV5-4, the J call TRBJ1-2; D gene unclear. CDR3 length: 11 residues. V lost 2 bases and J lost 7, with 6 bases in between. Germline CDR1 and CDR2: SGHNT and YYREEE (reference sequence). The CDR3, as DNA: TGTGCCAGCAGCTTCGGAGTTGGCTACACCTTC. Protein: CASSFGVGYTF.

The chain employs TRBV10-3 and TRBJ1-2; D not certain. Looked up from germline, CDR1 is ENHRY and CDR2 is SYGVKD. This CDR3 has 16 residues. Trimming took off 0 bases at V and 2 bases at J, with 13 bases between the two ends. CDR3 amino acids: CAISESADYINYGYTF. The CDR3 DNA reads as TGTGCCATCAGTGAGTCGGCAGATTATATCAACTATGGCTACACCTTC.

The CDR3 DNA sequence: TGTGCCAGCTCTACGCGGACTAGCGGATATTACGAGCAGTACTTC. This gives the protein CASSTRTSGYYEQYF. This chain uses TRBV6-5 with TRBJ2-7; 10 nucleotides agree with TRBD2. The trim removed 8 bases at V and 4 bases at J, leaving 11 bases unmatched. Germline CDR1 reads MNHEY; CDR2 reads SVGAGI. The CDR3 extends over 15 amino acids.

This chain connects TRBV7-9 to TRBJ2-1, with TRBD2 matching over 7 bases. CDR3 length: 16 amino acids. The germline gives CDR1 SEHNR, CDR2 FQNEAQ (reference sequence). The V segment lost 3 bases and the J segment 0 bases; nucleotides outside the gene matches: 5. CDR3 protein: CASSFGRESSYNEQFF. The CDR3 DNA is TGTGCCAGCAGCTTCGGGCGGGAGAGCTCCTACAATGAGCAGTTCTTC. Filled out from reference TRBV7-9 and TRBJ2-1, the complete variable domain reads DTGVSQNPRHKITKRGQNVTFRCDPISEHNRLYWYRQTLGQGPEFLTYFQNEAQLEKSRLLSDRFSAERPKGSFSTLEIQRTEQGDSAMYLCASSFGRESSYNEQFFGPGTRLTVL.

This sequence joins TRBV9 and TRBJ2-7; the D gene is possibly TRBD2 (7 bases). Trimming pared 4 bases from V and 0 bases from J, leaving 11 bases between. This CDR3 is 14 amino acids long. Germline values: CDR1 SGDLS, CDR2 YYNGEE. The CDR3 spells CASSPGGHSYEQYF. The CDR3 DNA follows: TGTGCCAGCAGCCCGGGGGGCCACTCCTACGAGCAGTACTTC.

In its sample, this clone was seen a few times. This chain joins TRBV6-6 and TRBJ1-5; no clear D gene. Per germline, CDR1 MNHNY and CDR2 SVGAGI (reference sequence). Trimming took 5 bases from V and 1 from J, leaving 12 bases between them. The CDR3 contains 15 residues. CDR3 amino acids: CASSHGGESNQPQHF. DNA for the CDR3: TGTGCCAGCAGTCATGGCGGGGAGAGCAATCAGCCCCAGCATTTT.

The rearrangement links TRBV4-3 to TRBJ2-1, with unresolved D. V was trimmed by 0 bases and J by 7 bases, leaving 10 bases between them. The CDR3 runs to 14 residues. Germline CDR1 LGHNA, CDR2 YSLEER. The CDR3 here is CASSQEAYGNEQFF. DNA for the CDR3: TGCGCCAGCAGCCAAGAGGCATACGGGAATGAGCAGTTCTTC.

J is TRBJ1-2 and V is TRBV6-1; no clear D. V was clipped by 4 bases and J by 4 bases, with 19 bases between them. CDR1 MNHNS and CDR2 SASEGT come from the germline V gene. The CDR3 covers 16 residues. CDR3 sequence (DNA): TGTGCCAGCAGTGGACTACATCGCGCTGAATCCTATGGCTACACCTTC. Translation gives CASSGLHRAESYGYTF.